Shown below are 22 T cell receptor beta chains from a single sample sequenced in a study of cytomegalovirus exposure and HLA in healthy donors. PCR employed 60 Vbeta and 13 Jbeta primers. The data were produced by immunoSEQ multiplex PCR, yet TCRdb's version contains in-frame clones alone and is incomplete. The data show 60,000 to 75,000 clones, roughly four fifths seen once. The material sequenced was PBMCs. The receptors come from a young woman in good health and CMV-seropositive.

The chain couples TRBV29-1 to TRBJ2-1, with a weak D call TRBD2 (6 bases). V lost 4 bases to trimming and J lost 2 bases, with 24 bases between them. From germline, CDR1 is SQVTM and CDR2 ANQGSEA. The CDR3 covers 18 residues. The DNA for the CDR3 is TGCAGCGTTGTTTTGGGCCTCGTGTTGGGACTCCCCTACAATGAGCAGTTCTTC. It specifies CSVVLGLVLGLPYNEQFF.

J is TRBJ2-3 and V is TRBV5-4, with a weak D call TRBD2 (5 bases). Germline CDR1 SGHNT, CDR2 YYREEE (reference sequence). CDR3 size: 14 residues. V gave up 0 bases and J gave up 5 bases, with 10 bases separating them. In DNA, the CDR3 is TGTGCCAGCAGCTTGGAGCTGGGAGTAGATACGCAGTATTTT. Protein: CASSLELGVDTQYF.

This chain connects TRBV5-1 to TRBJ2-7; 7 bases map to TRBD1. Losses at the gene ends were 4 bases for V and 2 bases for J; bases not matched to a gene: 9. The germline CDR1 and CDR2 sequences are SGHRS and YFSETQ. CDR3 length: 15 amino acids. The CDR3 reads CASSPRQGTAYEQYF. In DNA form, the CDR3 reads TGCGCCAGCAGCCCGAGACAGGGAACCGCCTACGAGCAGTACTTC.

The gene calls are TRBV28 and TRBJ2-7; perhaps TRBD2 as D (6 bases). CDR3 length equals 13 residues. The V end was cut by 10 bases, the J end by 4 bases, with 17 bases between. CDR1 MDHEN and CDR2 SYDVKM come from the germline V gene. The CDR3 DNA reads as TGTGCCATCCGTAGCGGTAACATTTACGAGCAGTACTTC. It is translated as CAIRSGNIYEQYF. The full variable domain, with the rest looked up from reference TRBV28 and TRBJ2-7, is DVKVTQSSRYLVKRTGEKVFLECVQDMDHENMFWYRQDPGLGLRLIYFSYDVKMKEKGDIPEGYSVSREKKERFSLILESASTNQTSMYLCAIRSGNIYEQYFGPGTRLTVT.

The chain couples TRBV27 to TRBJ2-3; TRBD1 is a possible D gene (5 bases). V was cut by 3 bases and J by 1 base, with 11 bases left in between. CDR1 and CDR2 from the germline V gene are MNHEY and SMNVEV (reference sequence). The CDR3 extends over 15 amino acids. In DNA, the CDR3 is TGTGCCAGCAGTTTTTCAGGGTATGGCACAGATACGCAGTATTTT. Its protein is CASSFSGYGTDTQYF.

The chain joins TRBV5-1 to TRBJ2-7, with 8 positions matching TRBD1. Germline CDR1 and CDR2: SGHRS and YFSETQ. The CDR3 spans 13 residues. The V segment lost 7 bases and the J segment 2 bases; nucleotides outside the gene matches: 5. CDR3 bases: TGCGCCAGCCGGACAGGGATCGCCTACGAGCAGTACTTC. Translation: CASRTGIAYEQYF.

The chain has TRBV4-1 and TRBJ1-5, with D possibly TRBD1 on 5 matching bases. V lost 1 base and J lost 6, with 10 bases in between. CDR3 length: 14 residues. Germline-derived CDR1 and CDR2 are MGHRA and YSYEKL. This CDR3 reads CASSQAGRAQPQHF. CDR3 bases: TGCGCCAGCAGCCAAGCGGGCAGGGCTCAGCCCCAGCATTTT.

The chain uses TRBV5-1 and TRBJ2-7, with D perhaps TRBD2 (5 bases). Germline CDR1 SGHRS, CDR2 YFSETQ. CDR3 length: 15 residues. V lost 3 bases and J 2 bases, leaving 15 bases between the germline ends. The CDR3 DNA reads as TGCGCCAGCAGCTCTAGCCCGACTGATACCTACGAGCAGTACTTC. Its translation: CASSSSPTDTYEQYF. The whole variable domain, remainder taken from reference TRBV5-1 and TRBJ2-7, is KAGVTQTPRYLIKTRGQQVTLSCSPISGHRSVSWYQQTPGQGLQFLFEYFSETQRNKGNFPGRFSGRQFSNSRSEMNVSTLELGDSALYLCASSSSPTDTYEQYFGPGTRLTVT.

In nucleotides, the CDR3 is TGTGCCAGCAGCCAAGCGGGGCAGGGGAACACTGAAGCTTTCTTT. Amino acids: CASSQAGQGNTEAFF. The chain couples TRBV9 to TRBJ1-1; possibly TRBD1 for D (5 bases). Germline V lookup: CDR1 SGDLS, CDR2 YYNGEE. This CDR3 comprises 15 residues. V lost 4 bases, J lost 1 base, and 14 bases lay in between.

This clone was observed a handful of times. The V call is TRBV6-6, the J call TRBJ1-1, with a possible D match to TRBD1 (6 bases). CDR1 and CDR2 from the germline V gene are MNHNY and SVGAGI (reference sequence). Trimming took off 6 bases at V and 1 base at J, with 9 bases between the two ends. The CDR3 has 13 amino acids. CDR3 DNA: TGTGCCAGCAGGCGGGGGCAGAACACTGAAGCTTTCTTT. Its protein product is CASRRGQNTEAFF.

This chain joins TRBV6-1 and TRBJ2-2; D gene unclear. Germline V lookup: CDR1 MNHNS, CDR2 SASEGT. CDR3 length equals 13 residues. V gave up 4 bases and J gave up 8 bases, with 11 bases separating them. CDR3 protein: CASSVGVWGELFF. The CDR3 coding sequence is TGTGCCAGCAGTGTGGGCGTGTGGGGGGAGCTGTTTTTT.

CDR3 nucleotides: TGTGCCAGCAGTGCTGTGCAGGCGGGGAACACTGAAGCTTTCTTT. Amino acids: CASSAVQAGNTEAFF. The rearrangement links TRBV6-1 to TRBJ1-1; D ambiguous. CDR1 is MNHNS and CDR2 is SASEGT in the germline V gene. CDR3 length equals 15 residues. V was cut by 4 bases and J by 1 base, with 13 bases left in between.

V gene TRBV5-6 combines with J gene TRBJ1-2; D is perhaps TRBD1 (5 bases). CDR1 and CDR2 (germline): SGHDT, YYEEEE. V shed 5 bases and J shed 9 bases, with 23 bases lying between them. This CDR3 comprises 15 residues. DNA for the CDR3: TGTGCCAGCAGTCTATACCCGGCCACAGGTGCTAGCTACACCTTC. Translated: CASSLYPATGASYTF.

This chain connects TRBV18 to TRBJ1-2; no definite D call. Trimming took 4 bases from V and 4 from J, leaving 13 bases between them. Germline V gives CDR1 KGHSH, CDR2 LQKENI. The CDR3 spans 14 residues. For the CDR3, the DNA is TGTGCCAGCTCACTCGTGGACTTGACCTATGGCTACACCTTC. This encodes CASSLVDLTYGYTF.

This clone was seen just once. This same CDR3 is encoded by further DNA sequences in the sample. The chain links TRBV28 to TRBJ1-1; D may be TRBD1 (6 bases). V lost 6 bases, J lost 2 bases, and 10 bases lay in between. This CDR3 comprises 13 residues. CDR1 is MDHEN, CDR2 SYDVKM, per germline. The CDR3 here is CASSGGLNTEAFF. Written as DNA, the CDR3 is TGTGCCAGCAGCGGGGGGCTAAACACTGAAGCTTTCTTT.

The CDR3 coding sequence is TGTGCCAGCAGCCTTCCAGGGCTACCGAACACTGAAGCTTTCTTT. This codes for CASSLPGLPNTEAFF. The chain has TRBV11-2 and TRBJ1-1; tentative D call: TRBD1 (5 bases). Germline V gene data show CDR1 as SGHAT and CDR2 as FQNNGV. Trimming cost V 5 bases and J 1 base, with 14 bases left between them. The CDR3 sequence is 15 residues long. The whole variable domain, filled in from reference TRBV11-2 and TRBJ1-1, reads EAGVAQSPRYKIIEKRQSVAFWCNPISGHATLYWYQQILGQGPKLLIQFQNNGVVDDSQLPKDRFSAERLKGVDSTLKIQPAKLEDSAVYLCASSLPGLPNTEAFFGQGTRLTVV.

V and J are TRBV9 and TRBJ1-4; 7 nucleotides align to TRBD1. V dropped 4 bases and J dropped 5; count of bases not matched to a gene: 8. This CDR3 has 15 amino acids. Germline V CDR1 and CDR2: SGDLS, YYNGEE. CDR3 in amino acids: CASSPSTGRNEKLFF. The CDR3 nucleotides read TGTGCCAGCAGCCCCTCGACAGGGCGGAATGAAAAACTGTTTTTT.

The V and J genes are TRBV29-1 and TRBJ1-1, with D tentatively TRBD1 (5 bases). The V end was cut by 8 bases, the J end by 1 base, with 17 bases between. CDR1 is SQVTM, CDR2 ANQGSEA, per germline. The CDR3 is 14 residues long. The DNA for the CDR3 is TGCAGCACCCGGCGGACACTTGAGAACACTGAAGCTTTCTTT. This encodes CSTRRTLENTEAFF.

The V and J genes are TRBV28 and TRBJ2-3, with TRBD2 identical over 7 bases. V trimming: 6 bases; J trimming: 6 bases; junction bases outside the gene matches: 18. Germline loops: CDR1 MDHEN, CDR2 SYDVKM. There are 17 residues in the CDR3. CDR3 DNA: TGTGCCAGCAGCCGATTCGGGCTAGCGGCCTTGGGGGATACGCAGTATTTT. Translating it yields CASSRFGLAALGDTQYF.

V gene TRBV13 combines with J gene TRBJ2-7; 12 bases match TRBD2. V lost 6 bases and J lost 5; bases outside the gene matches: 5. Germline V CDR1 and CDR2: PRHDT, FYEKMQ (reference sequence). The CDR3 has 14 amino acids. The CDR3 region has the DNA TGTGCCAGCAGTCGACTAGCGGGAGTTAACGAGCAGTACTTC. Its protein is CASSRLAGVNEQYF.

This clone was recorded a few times. The CDR3 is CASSLMGQRNYEQYF. The CDR3 region has the DNA TGTGCCAGCAGCTTAATGGGACAGCGCAACTACGAGCAGTACTTC. The chain carries TRBV7-2 and TRBJ2-7; 7 bases line up with TRBD1. J lost 3 bases, V lost 2 bases, and 7 bases had no gene match. Germline CDR1 is SGHTA and CDR2 is FQGNSA. CDR3 length: 15 amino acids.

The gene calls are TRBV5-6 and TRBJ2-3; D is unclear. From germline, CDR1 is SGHDT and CDR2 YYEEEE. The CDR3 length is 14 residues. V lost 1 base to trimming and J lost 3 bases, with 9 bases between them. This CDR3 reads CASSLSMQTDTQYF. CDR3 in DNA: TGTGCCAGCAGCTTGTCTATGCAAACAGATACGCAGTATTTT.